Below, 26 T cell receptor beta chains from the same sample are listed, as sequenced in a study of T cells after yellow fever vaccination. In TCRdb, the 5' RACE reads were re-called with MiXCR into one record per CDR3 protein. The sample holds some 300,000 distinct CDR3 sequences; roughly 8.7% are singletons and the top ten take 3% to 3.5%. The sequencing here drew on CD4+ T cells sorted from PBMCs, taken 5 days after the yellow fever booster vaccination. These receptors originate from a man between 18 and 35 years old who received the YFV17D yellow fever vaccine.

This clonotype was observed a handful of times. The CDR3 coding sequence is TGTGCCAGTAGCCTCCGGGACAGGGGATTGGGCACTGAAGCTTTCTTT. It encodes CASSLRDRGLGTEAFF. This chain uses TRBV19 with TRBJ1-1; 10 positions agree with TRBD1. V dropped 6 bases and J dropped 4; count of bases not matched to a gene: 11. There are 16 residues in the CDR3. CDR1 and CDR2 (germline): LNHDA, SQIVND (reference sequence). Full variable domain (rest looked up from reference TRBV19 and TRBJ1-1): DGGITQSPKYLFRKEGQNVTLSCEQNLNHDAMYWYRQDPGQGLRLIYYSQIVNDFQKGDIAEGYSVSREKKESFPLTVTSAQKNPTAFYLCASSLRDRGLGTEAFFGQGTRLTVV.

As for this clonotype: The junction differs from germline at one of its ends, possibly a read error. CDR3 DNA: TGTGCCAGCAGCCTCGGGACAGAGAACACTGAAGCTTTCTTT. It yields the protein CASSLGTENTEAFF. The gene calls are TRBV5-1 and TRBJ1-1, with 7 bases fitting TRBD1. The CDR3 has 14 amino acids. CDR1 SGHRS and CDR2 YFSETQ come from the germline V gene.

The rearrangement joins TRBV6-5 to TRBJ1-6, with D hard to call. Trimming took off 3 bases at V and 13 bases at J, with 16 bases between the two ends. Germline V gives CDR1 MNHEY, CDR2 SVGAGI. This CDR3 contains 14 residues. CDR3 sequence: CASSYPDPISPLHF. CDR3 DNA sequence: TGTGCCAGCAGTTATCCCGACCCGATCTCTCCCCTCCACTTT.

This clonotype has more than one count but fewer than ten. The chain couples TRBV10-3 to TRBJ2-5, with D maybe TRBD2 (5 bases). The CDR3 loop spans 15 amino acids. With 3 bases removed from V and 3 bases from J, the gap between germline ends came to 14 bases. Looked up from germline, CDR1 is ENHRY and CDR2 is SYGVKD. The CDR3 is CAISDVPGNKETQYF. CDR3 DNA: TGTGCCATCAGTGACGTACCGGGAAACAAAGAGACCCAGTACTTC.

The chain has TRBV11-2 and TRBJ2-1, with D possibly matching TRBD1 (6 bases). V gave up 5 bases and J gave up 13 bases, with 15 bases separating them. This CDR3 has 12 amino acids. From germline, CDR1 is SGHAT and CDR2 FQNNGV. CDR3 in DNA: TGTGCCAGCAGCGGAATTCTGGGACATCAGTTCTTC. The encoded protein is CASSGILGHQFF. The full variable domain, in which reference TRBV11-2 and TRBJ2-1 provide the parts outside the CDR3, is EAGVAQSPRYKIIEKRQSVAFWCNPISGHATLYWYQQILGQGPKLLIQFQNNGVVDDSQLPKDRFSAERLKGVDSTLKIQPAKLEDSAVYLCASSGILGHQFFGPGTRLTVL.

Many counts were recorded for this clonotype. The CDR3 bases are TGTGCCAGCAGGAAGAGAAGCTCCTACGAGCAGTACGTC. This sequence encodes CASRKRSSYEQYV. The chain carries TRBV6-1 and TRBJ2-7; D not certain. Germline V gene sequence: CDR1 MNHNS, CDR2 SASEGT. The CDR3 loop spans 13 amino acids. V was pared by 6 bases and J by 0 bases, with 9 bases between.

This clonotype was observed a few times. The chain has TRBV5-1 and TRBJ2-2; TRBD1 agrees at 8 bases. The CDR3 is 19 amino acids. Germline V gene lookup returns CDR1 SGHRS and CDR2 YFSETQ. The V and J ends lost 0 bases and 3 bases, in that order; junction bases with no gene match: 13. CDR3 nucleotides: TGCGCCAGCAGCTTGGGATTCTCCGCGCGACAGGGGTACACCGGGGAGCTGTTTTTT. It translates to CASSLGFSARQGYTGELFF. The complete variable domain, with remaining parts taken from reference TRBV5-1 and TRBJ2-2, reads KAGVTQTPRYLIKTRGQQVTLSCSPISGHRSVSWYQQTPGQGLQFLFEYFSETQRNKGNFPGRFSGRQFSNSRSEMNVSTLELGDSALYLCASSLGFSARQGYTGELFFGEGSRLTVL.

This clonotype showed up many times. The chain joins TRBV19 to TRBJ1-1; the D is unclear. Per germline, CDR1 LNHDA and CDR2 SQIVND (reference sequence). Trimming took 6 bases from V and 4 from J, leaving 12 bases between them. The CDR3 sequence is 13 residues long. CDR3 bases: TGTGCCAGTAGCCAACAAGTCGGCACTGAAGCTTTCTTT. This sequence encodes CASSQQVGTEAFF. Complete variable domain (other parts from reference TRBV19 and TRBJ1-1): DGGITQSPKYLFRKEGQNVTLSCEQNLNHDAMYWYRQDPGQGLRLIYYSQIVNDFQKGDIAEGYSVSREKKESFPLTVTSAQKNPTAFYLCASSQQVGTEAFFGQGTRLTVV.

The table lists this clonotype with many counts. CDR3 sequence: CASSFGTSGYNEQFF. The CDR3 bases are TGCGCCAGCAGCTTCGGGACTAGCGGGTACAATGAGCAGTTCTTC. The chain combines TRBV5-1 with TRBJ2-1; 12 bases fit TRBD2. The CDR3 is 15 amino acids. The trim removed 2 bases at V and 4 bases at J, leaving 1 base unmatched. Germline CDR1 SGHRS, CDR2 YFSETQ. Variable domain in full (rest from reference TRBV5-1 and TRBJ2-1): KAGVTQTPRYLIKTRGQQVTLSCSPISGHRSVSWYQQTPGQGLQFLFEYFSETQRNKGNFPGRFSGRQFSNSRSEMNVSTLELGDSALYLCASSFGTSGYNEQFFGPGTRLTVL.

This chain joins TRBV18 and TRBJ2-5; 9 bases match TRBD2. Trimming took 3 bases from V and 2 from J; bases not matched to a gene: 4. Germline V gene data show CDR1 as KGHSH and CDR2 as LQKENI. The length of the CDR3 is 15 residues. CDR3 DNA: TGTGCCAGCTCACCGCTAGCGGGGACGCAAGAGACCCAGTACTTC. This translates into CASSPLAGTQETQYF.

This clonotype has a handful of counts. The chain links TRBV30 to TRBJ2-1; perhaps TRBD1 as D (5 bases). Germline V gene lookup returns CDR1 GTSNPN and CDR2 SVGIG (reference sequence). With 2 bases removed from V and 8 bases from J, the gap between germline ends came to 10 bases. CDR3 length: 12 residues. The CDR3: CAWSRQIDEQFF. The CDR3 DNA reads TGTGCCTGGAGTCGACAGATCGATGAGCAGTTCTTC.

The table lists this clonotype with a few counts. The rearrangement uses TRBV10-3 and TRBJ2-3, with 7 bases aligning to TRBD1. The CDR3 covers 16 residues. From germline, CDR1 is ENHRY and CDR2 SYGVKD. J gave up 3 bases and V 0 bases, and 6 bases lay outside the gene matches. For the CDR3, the DNA is TGTGCCATCAGTGAGTCGGACAGGTCGGGGACAGATACGCAGTATTTT. This encodes CAISESDRSGTDTQYF.

This clonotype was picked up a small number of times. The chain uses TRBV12-3 or TRBV12-4 and TRBJ1-5; weak D call: TRBD1 (5 bases). V was cut by 5 bases and J by 4 bases, with 12 bases left in between. The CDR3 is 14 residues long. In DNA form, the CDR3 reads TGTGCCAGCAGTAGGGGACCTTTAAATCAGCCCCAGCATTTT. It encodes CASSRGPLNQPQHF.

The chain carries TRBV4-3 and TRBJ1-1; a weak D match, TRBD1 (5 bases). CDR1 is LGHNA and CDR2 is YSLEER in the germline V gene. The germline V and J ends were trimmed by 0 bases and 6 bases, with 23 bases remaining between them. The CDR3 extends over 18 amino acids. CDR3 nucleotide sequence: TGCGCCAGCAGCCAAGAAGGCCTTGGTAGGGGCCTAGGCCCTGAAGCTTTCTTT. This encodes CASSQEGLGRGLGPEAFF.

This chain joins TRBV7-6 and TRBJ2-5; TRBD2 agrees at 7 bases. The germline V gene has CDR1 SGHVS and CDR2 FNYEAQ. The CDR3 runs to 15 residues. The V gene end was trimmed by 4 bases and the J gene end by 2 bases; junction bases not matched to a gene: 7. As DNA, the CDR3 is TGTGCCAGCAGCTCAGCCGGGACTAAACAAGAGACCCAGTACTTC. Its translation is CASSSAGTKQETQYF.

The chain recombines TRBV18 with TRBJ2-5, with D perhaps TRBD1 or TRBD2 (7 bases each). Germline CDR1 KGHSH, CDR2 LQKENI. The CDR3 is 15 amino acids. Trimming took off 2 bases at V and 8 bases at J, with 18 bases between the two ends. In DNA form, the CDR3 reads TGTGCCAGCTCACCAGCGGGGGCCAGACAGGGAACCCAGTACTTC. Encoded protein: CASSPAGARQGTQYF. Full variable domain (remainder filled in from reference TRBV18 and TRBJ2-5): NAGVMQNPRHLVRRRGQEARLRCSPMKGHSHVYWYRQLPEEGLKFMVYLQKENIIDESGMPKERFSAEFPKEGPSILRIQQVVRGDSAAYFCASSPAGARQGTQYFGPGTRLLVL.

The rearrangement links TRBV6-6 to TRBJ2-5; the D is unclear. The germline V gene has CDR1 MNHNY and CDR2 SVGAGI (reference sequence). Trimming took off 0 bases at V and 7 bases at J, with 15 bases between the two ends. This CDR3 has 15 residues. The CDR3 loop is CASSYSNLSHGTQYF. CDR3 in DNA: TGTGCCAGCAGTTACTCGAATCTCTCCCATGGGACCCAGTACTTC.

The sample holds many counts of this clonotype. The chain has TRBV5-5 and TRBJ2-3; D is ambiguous. In germline, CDR1 is SGHKS, CDR2 YYEKEE (reference sequence). The CDR3 runs 15 residues. V lost 2 bases to trimming and J lost 5 bases, with 15 bases between them. The CDR3 here is CASSFGWGHVDTQYF. The CDR3 DNA reads TGTGCCAGCAGCTTTGGGTGGGGTCACGTAGATACGCAGTATTTT.

The CDR3 DNA sequence: TGTGCCAGCGGAGGGACAGCAACTAACTATGGCTACACCTTC. Its protein product is CASGGTATNYGYTF. The V call is TRBV21-1, the J call TRBJ1-2; the D call of TRBD1 is as the table states it, not checked on the DNA. TRBV21-1 constitutes a pseudogene. This CDR3 spans 14 amino acids.

This clonotype was seen at least ten times. V is TRBV28 and J is TRBJ2-7; D is ambiguous. Germline V gives CDR1 MDHEN, CDR2 SYDVKM. This CDR3 has 11 residues. Trimming stripped 4 bases from V and 3 bases from J, with 4 bases between. The CDR3 is CASSSLYEQYV. The CDR3 nucleotides read TGTGCCAGCAGTTCTCTCTACGAGCAGTACGTC.

Only a few counts were recorded for this clonotype. The V gene is TRBV4-1, the J gene TRBJ1-2, with D possibly being TRBD1 (6 bases). V lost 4 bases and J lost 7, with 16 bases in between. The CDR3 extends over 14 amino acids. Germline V gene data show CDR1 as MGHRA and CDR2 as YSYEKL. This CDR3 is CASSPMAGVGGYTF. The CDR3 bases are TGCGCCAGCAGCCCCATGGCAGGGGTGGGTGGCTACACCTTC.

This clonotype was counted between two and nine times. The chain has TRBV12-5 and TRBJ2-7, with 7 bases matching TRBD1. The CDR3 spans 13 residues. Germline-derived CDR1 and CDR2 are LGHNT and FRNRAP. J lost 2 bases, V lost 6 bases, and 4 bases had no gene match. The CDR3 DNA is TGTGCTAGTGGGGCCGACAGGGCCTACGAGCAGTACTTC. Protein sequence: CASGADRAYEQYF.

This clonotype came up a few times. The chain links TRBV19 to TRBJ1-2; D ambiguous. CDR1 and CDR2 from the germline V gene are LNHDA and SQIVND (reference sequence). V lost 5 bases and J lost 0, with 16 bases in between. This CDR3 is 16 amino acids long. The DNA for the CDR3 is TGTGCCAGTAGTTGGCCGAGCAGACAATCTAACTATGGCTACACCTTC. It is translated as CASSWPSRQSNYGYTF.

This clonotype has a handful of counts. V and J are TRBV7-3 and TRBJ2-7; weak D call: TRBD1 (5 bases). CDR1 SGHTA and CDR2 FQGTGA come from the germline V gene. Trimming removed 5 bases from V and 2 bases from J, with 16 bases in between. CDR3 size: 15 residues. CDR3 protein: CASSPPSGIPYEQYF. CDR3 nucleotide sequence: TGTGCCAGCAGCCCCCCGTCAGGGATCCCCTACGAGCAGTACTTC.

The J gene is TRBJ2-5, the V gene TRBV12-3 or TRBV12-4; weak D call: TRBD1 (6 bases). The V end was cut by 5 bases, the J end by 4 bases, with 14 bases between. This CDR3 comprises 14 residues. CDR3 protein: CASSLTGIGETQYF. The DNA for the CDR3 is TGTGCCAGCAGTCTAACAGGGATCGGAGAGACCCAGTACTTC.

This clonotype was detected many times. The V and J genes are TRBV29-1 and TRBJ1-1; no definite D call. Germline-derived CDR1 and CDR2 are SQVTM and ANQGSEA. The CDR3 sequence is 14 residues long. V lost 4 bases, J lost 0 bases, and 12 bases lay in between. The CDR3 is CSVVSPGMNTEAFF. CDR3 nucleotides: TGCAGCGTTGTGTCTCCGGGGATGAACACTGAAGCTTTCTTT.